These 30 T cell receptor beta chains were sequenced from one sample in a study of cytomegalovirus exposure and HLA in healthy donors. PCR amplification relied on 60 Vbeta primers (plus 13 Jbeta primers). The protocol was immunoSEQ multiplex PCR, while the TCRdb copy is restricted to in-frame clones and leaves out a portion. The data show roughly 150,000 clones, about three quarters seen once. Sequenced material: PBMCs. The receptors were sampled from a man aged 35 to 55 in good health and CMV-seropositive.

CDR3 sequence reads: CASSRQVGAYEQYF. In DNA, the CDR3 is TGTGCCAGCAGCCGCCAGGTCGGTGCCTACGAGCAGTACTTC. This sequence joins TRBV7-2 and TRBJ2-7; D is unclear. With 5 bases removed from V and 2 bases from J, the gap between germline ends came to 13 bases. Germline CDR1 SGHTA, CDR2 FQGNSA. The length of the CDR3 is 14 residues.

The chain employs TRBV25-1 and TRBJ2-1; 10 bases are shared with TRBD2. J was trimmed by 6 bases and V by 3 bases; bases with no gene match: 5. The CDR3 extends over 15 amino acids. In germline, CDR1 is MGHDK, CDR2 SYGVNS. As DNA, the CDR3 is TGTGCCAGCAGTGAGAGCGGGAGGGCCTCCAATGAGCAGTTCTTC. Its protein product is CASSESGRASNEQFF.

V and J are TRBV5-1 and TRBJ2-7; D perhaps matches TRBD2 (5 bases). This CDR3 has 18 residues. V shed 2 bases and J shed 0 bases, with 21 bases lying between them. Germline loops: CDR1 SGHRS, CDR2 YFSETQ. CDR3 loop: CASSFRTRDSGYSYEQYF. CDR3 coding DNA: TGCGCCAGCAGCTTTCGGACTCGGGATTCGGGGTACTCCTACGAGCAGTACTTC. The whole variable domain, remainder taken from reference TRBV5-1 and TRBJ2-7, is KAGVTQTPRYLIKTRGQQVTLSCSPISGHRSVSWYQQTPGQGLQFLFEYFSETQRNKGNFPGRFSGRQFSNSRSEMNVSTLELGDSALYLCASSFRTRDSGYSYEQYFGPGTRLTVT.

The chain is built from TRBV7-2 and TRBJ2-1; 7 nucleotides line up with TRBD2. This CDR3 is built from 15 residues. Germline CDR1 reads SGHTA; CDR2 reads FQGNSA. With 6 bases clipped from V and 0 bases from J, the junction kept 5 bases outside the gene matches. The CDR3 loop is CASRSSGVSYNEQFF. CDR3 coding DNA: TGTGCCAGCAGATCTAGCGGAGTCTCCTACAATGAGCAGTTCTTC.

The CDR3 sequence is CASSTGKRETQYF. The CDR3 bases are TGTGCCAGCAGTACGGGAAAACGGGAGACCCAGTACTTC. V and J are TRBV28 and TRBJ2-5; D possibly corresponds to TRBD2 (5 bases). The V gene lost 5 bases and the J gene lost 5 bases, with 12 bases spanning the gap. The length of the CDR3 is 13 residues. Germline-derived CDR1 and CDR2 are MDHEN and SYDVKM. Full variable domain (missing parts from reference TRBV28 and TRBJ2-5): DVKVTQSSRYLVKRTGEKVFLECVQDMDHENMFWYRQDPGLGLRLIYFSYDVKMKEKGDIPEGYSVSREKKERFSLILESASTNQTSMYLCASSTGKRETQYFGPGTRLLVL.

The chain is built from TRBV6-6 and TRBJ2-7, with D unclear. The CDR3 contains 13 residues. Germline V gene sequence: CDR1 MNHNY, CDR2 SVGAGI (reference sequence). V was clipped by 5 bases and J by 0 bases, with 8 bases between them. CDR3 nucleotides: TGTGCCAGCAGTCTAGGCAACTCCTACGAGCAGTACTTC. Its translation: CASSLGNSYEQYF.

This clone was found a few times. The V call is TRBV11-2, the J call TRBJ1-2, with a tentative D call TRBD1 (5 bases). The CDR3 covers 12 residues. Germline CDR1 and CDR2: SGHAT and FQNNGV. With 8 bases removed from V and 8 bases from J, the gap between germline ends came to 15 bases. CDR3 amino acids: CASQDRQGGYTF. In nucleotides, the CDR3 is TGTGCCAGCCAGGATCGCCAGGGCGGCTACACCTTC.

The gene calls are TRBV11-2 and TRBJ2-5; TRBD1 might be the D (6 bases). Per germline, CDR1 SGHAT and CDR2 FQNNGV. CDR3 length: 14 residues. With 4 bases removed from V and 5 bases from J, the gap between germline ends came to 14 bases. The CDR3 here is CASSSAGQRETQYF. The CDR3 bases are TGTGCCAGCAGCTCCGCCGGACAGCGGGAGACCCAGTACTTC. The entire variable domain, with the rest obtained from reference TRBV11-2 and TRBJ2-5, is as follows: EAGVAQSPRYKIIEKRQSVAFWCNPISGHATLYWYQQILGQGPKLLIQFQNNGVVDDSQLPKDRFSAERLKGVDSTLKIQPAKLEDSAVYLCASSSAGQRETQYFGPGTRLLVL.

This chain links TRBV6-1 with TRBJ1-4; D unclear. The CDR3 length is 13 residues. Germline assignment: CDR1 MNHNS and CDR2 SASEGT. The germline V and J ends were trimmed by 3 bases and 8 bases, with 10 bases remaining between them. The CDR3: CASSEGGLEKLFF. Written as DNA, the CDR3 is TGTGCCAGCAGTGAGGGCGGGCTCGAAAAACTGTTTTTT.

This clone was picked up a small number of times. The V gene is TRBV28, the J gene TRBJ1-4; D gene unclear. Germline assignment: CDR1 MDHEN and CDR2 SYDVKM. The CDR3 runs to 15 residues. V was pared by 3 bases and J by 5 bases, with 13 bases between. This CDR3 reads CASSLIQAINEKLFF. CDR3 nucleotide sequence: TGTGCCAGCAGTTTGATCCAGGCGATAAATGAAAAACTGTTTTTT.

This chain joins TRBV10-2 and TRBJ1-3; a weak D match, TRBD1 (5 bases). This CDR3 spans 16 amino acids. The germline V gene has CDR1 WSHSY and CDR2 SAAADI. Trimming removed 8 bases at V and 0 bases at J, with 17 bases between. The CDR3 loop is CASWGGSSSSGNTIYF. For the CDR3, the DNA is TGCGCCAGCTGGGGCGGATCCTCCTCCTCTGGAAACACCATATATTTT.

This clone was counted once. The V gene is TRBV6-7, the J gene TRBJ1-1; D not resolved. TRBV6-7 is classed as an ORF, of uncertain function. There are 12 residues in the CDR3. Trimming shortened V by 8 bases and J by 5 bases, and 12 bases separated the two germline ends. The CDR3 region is CASFTAGTEAFF. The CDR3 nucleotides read TGTGCCAGCTTTACGGCGGGAACTGAAGCTTTCTTT.

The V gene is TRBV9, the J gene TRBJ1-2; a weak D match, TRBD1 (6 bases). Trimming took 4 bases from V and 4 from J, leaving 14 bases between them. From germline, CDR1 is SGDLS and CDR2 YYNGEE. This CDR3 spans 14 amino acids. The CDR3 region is CASSRSDRPYGYTF. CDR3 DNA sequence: TGTGCCAGCAGCCGAAGTGACAGGCCCTATGGCTACACCTTC.

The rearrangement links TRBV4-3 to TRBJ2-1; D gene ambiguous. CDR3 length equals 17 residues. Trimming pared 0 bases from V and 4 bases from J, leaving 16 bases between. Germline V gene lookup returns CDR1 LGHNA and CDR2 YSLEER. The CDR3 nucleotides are TGCGCCAGCAGCCAAGATTGGATGAGAGGATTATACAATGAGCAGTTCTTC. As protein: CASSQDWMRGLYNEQFF.

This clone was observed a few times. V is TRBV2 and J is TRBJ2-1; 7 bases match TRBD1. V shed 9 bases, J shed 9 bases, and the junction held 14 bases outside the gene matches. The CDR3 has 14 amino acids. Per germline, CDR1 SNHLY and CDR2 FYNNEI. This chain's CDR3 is CASRQGKGDGEQFF. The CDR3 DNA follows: TGTGCCAGTCGACAGGGTAAAGGGGATGGTGAGCAGTTCTTC.

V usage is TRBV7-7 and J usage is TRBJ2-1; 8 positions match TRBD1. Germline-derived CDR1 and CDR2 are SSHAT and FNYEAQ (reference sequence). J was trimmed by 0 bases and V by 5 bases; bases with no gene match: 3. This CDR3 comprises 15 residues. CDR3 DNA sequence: TGTGCCAGCAGCCCGGGACAGGCCTCCTACAATGAGCAGTTCTTC. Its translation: CASSPGQASYNEQFF.

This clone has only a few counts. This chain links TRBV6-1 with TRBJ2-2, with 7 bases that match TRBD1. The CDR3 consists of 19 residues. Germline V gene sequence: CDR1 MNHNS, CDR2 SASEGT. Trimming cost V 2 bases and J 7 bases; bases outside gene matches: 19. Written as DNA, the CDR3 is TGTGCCAGCAGTGAAAGGTTGTGGGACAGCCGACAAACTGGCGGGGAGCTGTTTTTT. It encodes CASSERLWDSRQTGGELFF.

The CDR3 DNA follows: TGCGCCAGCAGCCGGACGGCGGGAAGTTCCTACGAGCAGTACTTC. Its protein product is CASSRTAGSSYEQYF. The chain combines TRBV4-3 with TRBJ2-7; possibly TRBD2 for D (6 bases). CDR1 is LGHNA and CDR2 is YSLEER in the germline V gene. The CDR3 covers 15 residues. Trimming cost V 4 bases and J 1 base, with 14 bases left between them.

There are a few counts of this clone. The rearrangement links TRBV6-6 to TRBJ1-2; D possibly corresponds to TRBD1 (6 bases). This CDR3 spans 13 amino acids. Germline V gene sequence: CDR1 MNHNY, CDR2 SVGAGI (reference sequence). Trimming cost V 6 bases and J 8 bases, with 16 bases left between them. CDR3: CASSLQGREGYTF. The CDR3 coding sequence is TGTGCCAGCAGCCTCCAGGGGCGGGAGGGCTACACCTTC.

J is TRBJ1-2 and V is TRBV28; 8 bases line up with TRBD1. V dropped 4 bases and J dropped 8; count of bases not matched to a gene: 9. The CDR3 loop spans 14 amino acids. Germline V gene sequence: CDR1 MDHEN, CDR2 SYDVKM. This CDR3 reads CASSSNGQGVGYTF. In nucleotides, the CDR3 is TGTGCCAGCAGTTCCAACGGACAGGGCGTCGGCTACACCTTC.

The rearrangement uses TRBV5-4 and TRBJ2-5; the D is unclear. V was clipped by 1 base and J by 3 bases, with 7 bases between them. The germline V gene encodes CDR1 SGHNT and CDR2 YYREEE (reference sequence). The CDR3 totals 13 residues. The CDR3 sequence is CASSLIAEETQYF. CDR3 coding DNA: TGTGCCAGCAGCTTGATTGCGGAAGAGACCCAGTACTTC.

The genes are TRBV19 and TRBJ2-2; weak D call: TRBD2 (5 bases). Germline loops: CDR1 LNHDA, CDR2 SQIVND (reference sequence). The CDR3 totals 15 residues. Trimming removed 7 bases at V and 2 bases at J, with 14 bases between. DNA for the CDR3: TGTGCCAGTAACTTCCGCGGGCTTAACACCGGGGAGCTGTTTTTT. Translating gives CASNFRGLNTGELFF.

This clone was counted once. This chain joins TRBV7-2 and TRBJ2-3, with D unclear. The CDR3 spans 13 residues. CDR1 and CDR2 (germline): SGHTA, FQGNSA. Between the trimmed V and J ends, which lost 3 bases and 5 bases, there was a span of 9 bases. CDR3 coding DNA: TGTGCCAGCAGCTTCGTCCGTAAAGATACGCAGTATTTT. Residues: CASSFVRKDTQYF.

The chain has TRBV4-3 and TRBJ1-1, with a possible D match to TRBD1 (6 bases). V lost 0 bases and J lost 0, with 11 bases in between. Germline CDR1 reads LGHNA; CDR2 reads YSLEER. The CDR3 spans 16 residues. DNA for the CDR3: TGCGCCAGCAGCCAAGATTGGGACACCCTGAACACTGAAGCTTTCTTT. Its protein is CASSQDWDTLNTEAFF.

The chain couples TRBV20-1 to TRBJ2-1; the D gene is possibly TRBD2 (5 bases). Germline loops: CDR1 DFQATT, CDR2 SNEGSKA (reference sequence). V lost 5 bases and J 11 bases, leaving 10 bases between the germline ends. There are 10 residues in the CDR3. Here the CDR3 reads CSAYGEKQFF. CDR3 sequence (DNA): TGCAGTGCTTACGGGGAAAAGCAGTTCTTC.

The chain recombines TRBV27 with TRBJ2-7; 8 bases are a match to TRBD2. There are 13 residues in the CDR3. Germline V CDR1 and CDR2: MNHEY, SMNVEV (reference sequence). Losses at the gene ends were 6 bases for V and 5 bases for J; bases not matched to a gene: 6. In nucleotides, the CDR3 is TGTGCCAGCAGGAGCGGGAGTAACCACGAGCAGTACTTC. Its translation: CASRSGSNHEQYF.

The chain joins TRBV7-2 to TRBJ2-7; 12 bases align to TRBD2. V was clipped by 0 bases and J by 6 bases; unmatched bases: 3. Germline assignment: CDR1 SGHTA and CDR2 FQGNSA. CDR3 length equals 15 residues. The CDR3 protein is CASSLAVLAGGEQYF. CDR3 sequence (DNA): TGTGCCAGCAGCTTAGCGGTACTAGCGGGAGGCGAGCAGTACTTC.

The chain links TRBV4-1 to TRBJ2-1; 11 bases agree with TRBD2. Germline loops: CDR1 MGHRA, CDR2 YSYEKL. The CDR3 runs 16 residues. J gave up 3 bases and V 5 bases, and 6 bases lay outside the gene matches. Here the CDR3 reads CASSLRGTSGYNEQFF. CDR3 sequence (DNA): TGCGCCAGCAGCTTAAGAGGGACTAGCGGCTACAATGAGCAGTTCTTC.

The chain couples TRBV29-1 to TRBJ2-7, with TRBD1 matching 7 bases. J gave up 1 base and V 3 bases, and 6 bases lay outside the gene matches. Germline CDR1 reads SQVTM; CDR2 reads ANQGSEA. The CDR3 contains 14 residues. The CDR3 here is CSVDGTGDSYEQYF. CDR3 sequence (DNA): TGCAGCGTTGACGGAACAGGGGATTCCTACGAGCAGTACTTC.

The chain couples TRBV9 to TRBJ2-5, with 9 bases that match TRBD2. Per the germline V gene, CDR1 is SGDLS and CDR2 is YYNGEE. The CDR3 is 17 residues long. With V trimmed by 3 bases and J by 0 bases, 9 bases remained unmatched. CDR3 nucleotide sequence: TGTGCCAGCAGCGGACCGAGGACTAGCGCCAACCAAGAGACCCAGTACTTC. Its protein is CASSGPRTSANQETQYF.